This T cell receptor (beta chain) stems from a study of a mutant IDH1 vaccine in newly diagnosed glioma. The wider study: Before enrollment, the patients had been treated with radiotherapy alone, temozolomide alone, or both together. Most of them had received both.

From germline, CDR1 is SGHVS and CDR2 FNYEAQ. This CDR3 spans 15 amino acids. After removal of 0 bases from V and 6 bases from J, the junction contained 4 bases not matched to a gene. This sample's time point: week 11, during vaccination. Every vaccine dose comprised 300 ug of mutant IDH1 20-mer peptide plus topical imiquimod. Method: immunoSEQ multiplex PCR; TCRdb's copy keeps in-frame clones and lacks some. In the table there are fewer than 75,000 clones, less than 85% of which are singletons. With respect to this clone: Antigen unknown.

Source: PBMCs, taken from a glioma patient whose treatment included an IDH1 peptide vaccine. The J gene is TRBJ2-3, the V gene TRBV7-6; TRBD2 aligns across 9 bases. This receptor was identified in a woman aged 45-59 years with glioma. The CDR3 spells CASSLASGGLDTQYF. CDR3 sequence (DNA): TGTGCCAGCAGCTTAGCGAGCGGGGGGCTGGATACGCAGTATTTT.